This entry is about one T cell receptor (beta chain). The data originate from a study of long-term antiretroviral therapy in people with HIV. The CDR3 covers 13 residues. Trimming took off 2 bases at V and 5 bases at J, with 9 bases between the two ends. The germline V gene encodes CDR1 SGHTA and CDR2 FQGTGA. Version v3.0 of the immunoSEQ assay was performed at survey level. TCRdb keeps only in-frame clones here, not all; method: immunoSEQ multiplex PCR. Of approximately 28,000 clones in the sample, 85% were seen once. The V and J genes are TRBV7-3 and TRBJ2-5; D gene unclear. This TCR was recovered from a man aged 35-49 years with HIV. The sequencing used unsorted PBMCs, collected less than 5 years after starting antiretroviral therapy. In DNA, the CDR3 is TGTGCCAGCAGCTTACGAAATTCGGAGACCCAGTACTTC. Translating it yields CASSLRNSETQYF.